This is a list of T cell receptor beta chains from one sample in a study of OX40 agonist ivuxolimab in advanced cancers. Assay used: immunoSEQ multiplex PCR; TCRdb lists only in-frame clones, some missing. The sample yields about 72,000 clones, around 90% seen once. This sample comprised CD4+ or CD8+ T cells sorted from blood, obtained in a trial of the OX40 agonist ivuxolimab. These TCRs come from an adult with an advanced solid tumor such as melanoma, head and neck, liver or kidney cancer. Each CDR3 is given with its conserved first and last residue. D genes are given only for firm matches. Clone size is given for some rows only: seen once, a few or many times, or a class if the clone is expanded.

CASTGTSGRAKYNEQFF	TGCGCCAGTACCGGGACTAGCGGGAGGGCCAAGTACAATGAGCAGTTCTTC	17	TRBJ2-1	TRBD2	-	TRBV5-1
CASSKGGGSYEQYF	TGTGCCAGCAGCAAAGGAGGGGGCTCCTACGAGCAGTACTTC	14	TRBJ2-7	-	-	TRBV11-3
CSAKGEFEQYF	TGCAGTGCTAAGGGGGAGTTCGAGCAGTACTTC	11	TRBJ2-7	-	-	TRBV20-1
CASSPGHRRGYTF	TGTGCCAGCAGCCCAGGCCACAGAAGAGGCTACACCTTC	13	TRBJ1-2	-	-	TRBV11-1
CASSDLAGGYNEQFF	TGTGCCAGCAGCGATCTAGCGGGGGGATACAATGAGCAGTTCTTC	15	TRBJ2-1	TRBD2	-	TRBV7-8
CASSYSYRGETQYF	TGTGCCAGCAGTTACTCTTACAGGGGAGAGACCCAGTACTTC	14	TRBJ2-5	TRBD1	-	TRBV6-5
CASSHGPGLAGGNYNEQFF	TGTGCCAGCAGCCACGGACCGGGACTAGCGGGGGGGAACTACAATGAGCAGTTCTTC	19	TRBJ2-1	TRBD2	-	TRBV14
CATSRESPQGAGNTIYF	TGTGCCACCAGCAGAGAATCGCCTCAGGGGGCTGGAAACACCATATATTTT	17	TRBJ1-3	TRBD1	-	TRBV15
CASSLGQGVGLGYTF	TGCGCCAGCAGCCTCGGACAGGGTGTAGGCTTAGGCTACACCTTC	15	TRBJ1-2	TRBD1	-	TRBV5-1
CAIRGTGVDSPLHF	TGTGCCATCAGGGGGACAGGGGTTGACTCACCCCTCCACTTT	14	TRBJ1-6	TRBD1	few	TRBV10-3
CASSAGANQPQHF	TGTGCCAGCAGCGCAGGGGCCAATCAGCCCCAGCATTTT	13	TRBJ1-5	-	once	TRBV7-2
CAWSVLVPNSPLHF	TGTGCCTGGAGTGTACTGGTCCCCAATTCACCCCTCCACTTT	14	TRBJ1-6	-	-	TRBV30
CASSPSDTENGYTF	TGTGCCAGCTCACCTTCGGACACAGAAAATGGCTACACCTTC	14	TRBJ1-2	-	-	TRBV18
CASSYQQGTNYGYTF	TGCGCCAGCAGCTACCAACAGGGGACTAACTATGGCTACACCTTC	15	TRBJ1-2	TRBD1	-	TRBV5-1
CASSLMPGTNQPQHF	TGTGCCAGCAGCTTAATGCCAGGGACGAATCAGCCCCAGCATTTT	15	TRBJ1-5	-	-	TRBV7-2
CASSDHRGRSTYEQYF	TGTGCCAGCAGTGACCACAGGGGAAGATCAACCTACGAGCAGTACTTC	16	TRBJ2-7	TRBD1	-	TRBV25-1
CASSLVGQKNYEQYF	TGTGCCAGCAGCTTAGTGGGACAGAAGAACTACGAGCAGTACTTC	15	TRBJ2-7	TRBD1	-	TRBV7-9
CASSLRGVETQYF	TGCGCCAGCAGCTTGAGAGGGGTCGAGACCCAGTACTTC	13	TRBJ2-5	-	-	TRBV5-1
CASSNRLAPKDEQYF	TGTGCCAGCAGTAACAGACTAGCCCCCAAGGACGAGCAGTACTTC	15	TRBJ2-7	TRBD2	-	TRBV6-1
CASSLMQGGEKLFF	TGTGCCAGCAGCTTAATGCAGGGTGGTGAAAAACTGTTTTTT	14	TRBJ1-4	-	-	TRBV7-2
CASSNTGVTDTQYF	TGCGCCAGCAGCAATACAGGGGTAACAGATACGCAGTATTTT	14	TRBJ2-3	TRBD1	-	TRBV5-1
CASSFWGAKYNSPLHF	TGTGCCAGCAGTTTTTGGGGGGCCAAGTATAATTCACCCCTCCACTTT	16	TRBJ1-6	-	-	TRBV28
CASIPSTGANYGYTF	TGTGCCAGCATCCCGAGTACCGGTGCTAACTATGGCTACACCTTC	15	TRBJ1-2	-	-	TRBV6-1
CASSELGYGYTF	TGTGCCAGCAGTGAACTAGGGTATGGCTACACCTTC	12	TRBJ1-2	-	-	TRBV2
CASRAAPVALYGYTF	TGTGCCAGCAGGGCGGCTCCCGTAGCGCTCTATGGCTACACCTTC	15	TRBJ1-2	-	-	TRBV11-2
CASIINREGDTQYF	TGTGCCAGCATCATAAACAGGGAGGGAGATACGCAGTATTTT	14	TRBJ2-3	-	-	TRBV6-5
CASSPERRGAQYF	TGTGCCAGTAGTCCGGAAAGACGGGGGGCCCAGTACTTC	13	TRBJ2-7	-	-	TRBV19
CASSTMRNTEAFF	TGTGCCAGCAGTACCATGAGGAACACTGAAGCTTTCTTT	13	TRBJ1-1	-	-	TRBV7-2
CASSKINYEQYF	TGTGCCAGCAGTAAGATCAACTACGAGCAGTACTTC	12	TRBJ2-7	-	-	TRBV6-1
CASSGNTLNQPQHF	TGTGCCAGCAGTGGGAATACCCTAAATCAGCCCCAGCATTTT	14	TRBJ1-5	-	-	TRBV6-1
CASSRGQGTGELFF	TGTGCCAGCAGCCGGGGACAGGGAACCGGGGAGCTGTTTTTT	14	TRBJ2-2	TRBD1	-	TRBV7-2
CASSQSSWGGDVGEQFF	TGCGCCAGCAGCCAATCATCGTGGGGGGGGGACGTTGGTGAGCAGTTCTTC	17	TRBJ2-1	TRBD2	-	TRBV4-3
CASSLSLGGDTEAFF	TGCGCCAGCAGCTTGTCCCTAGGTGGGGACACTGAAGCTTTCTTT	15	TRBJ1-1	-	-	TRBV5-1
CASSHGTSGSYSYEQYF	TGCGCCAGCAGCCATGGGACTAGCGGGTCATACTCCTACGAGCAGTACTTC	17	TRBJ2-7	TRBD2	-	TRBV4-1
CASSTGGQPQHF	TGTGCCAGCAGTACGGGGGGTCAGCCCCAGCATTTT	12	TRBJ1-5	-	-	TRBV7-2
CATSRDLRDGYTF	TGTGCCACCAGCAGAGATCTTCGGGACGGCTACACCTTC	13	TRBJ1-2	-	-	TRBV15
CATSYRGYEQYF	TGTGCCACGTCCTACCGAGGCTACGAGCAGTACTTC	12	TRBJ2-7	-	-	TRBV6-1
CASSLLAPGGYEQYF	TGTGCCAGCAGCTTACTAGCGCCGGGCGGCTACGAGCAGTACTTC	15	TRBJ2-7	-	few	TRBV7-2
CASSRGRGQPQHF	TGTGCCAGCAGTCGGGGGAGGGGGCAGCCCCAGCATTTT	13	TRBJ1-5	-	-	TRBV6-6
CASSLLGSSYNEQFF	TGCGCCAGCAGCCTCTTGGGGAGCTCCTACAATGAGCAGTTCTTC	15	TRBJ2-1	-	-	TRBV4-3
CASSLGGNTDTQYF	TGTGCCAGCAGCTTAGGGGGTAACACAGATACGCAGTATTTT	14	TRBJ2-3	-	-	TRBV7-3
CASSPPRGKNTEAFF	TGTGCCAGCAGTCCCCCCCGGGGCAAGAACACTGAAGCTTTCTTT	15	TRBJ1-1	-	-	TRBV28
CTSSQPTFPPQETQYF	TGCACCAGCAGCCAACCGACCTTTCCCCCCCAAGAGACCCAGTACTTC	16	TRBJ2-5	-	-	TRBV1
CASSFPGYSNQPQHF	TGTGCCAGCAGTTTCCCCGGATATAGCAATCAGCCCCAGCATTTT	15	TRBJ1-5	-	-	TRBV28
CASSLTDRGYNEQFF	TGCGCCAGCAGCTTGACCGACAGGGGGTACAATGAGCAGTTCTTC	15	TRBJ2-1	TRBD1	-	TRBV5-1
CASSRAAGFGNTIYF	TGTGCCAGCAGCCGGGCGGCGGGTTTCGGAAACACCATATATTTT	15	TRBJ1-3	-	many	TRBV7-2
CASSLDSRSYNEQFF	TGTGCCAGCAGCCTGGACTCCCGCTCCTACAATGAGCAGTTCTTC	15	TRBJ2-1	-	-	TRBV5-4
CASYHRDFSTEAFF	TGTGCCAGCTACCACAGGGACTTTTCCACTGAAGCTTTCTTT	14	TRBJ1-1	-	-	TRBV11-1
CASSTRLANEQFF	TGTGCCAGCAGTACTCGACTAGCCAATGAGCAGTTCTTC	13	TRBJ2-1	TRBD2	once	TRBV6-6
CAWSWLAGSTDTQYF	TGTGCCTGGAGTTGGCTAGCGGGGAGCACAGATACGCAGTATTTT	15	TRBJ2-3	TRBD2	once	TRBV30
CASSLTRNEQFF	TGTGCCAGCAGTCTTACACGAAATGAGCAGTTCTTC	12	TRBJ2-1	-	-	TRBV28
CASSYLGTGKNIQYF	TGTGCCAGCAGTTACCTCGGGACAGGGAAAAACATTCAGTACTTC	15	TRBJ2-4	TRBD1	-	TRBV6-6
CASSEERGGNQPQHF	TGTGCCAGCAGTGAGGAGAGGGGTGGTAATCAGCCCCAGCATTTT	15	TRBJ1-5	-	-	TRBV2
CASSYSGPRNTEAFF	TGTGCCAGCAGTTACTCCGGCCCTCGGAACACTGAAGCTTTCTTT	15	TRBJ1-1	-	once	TRBV6-5
CASSLPDREDTGELFF	TGTGCCAGCAGCTTACCGGACAGGGAGGACACCGGGGAGCTGTTTTTT	16	TRBJ2-2	TRBD1	-	TRBV7-9
CASKRGVSYEQYF	TGTGCCAGCAAGCGGGGAGTTTCCTACGAGCAGTACTTC	13	TRBJ2-7	TRBD2	-	TRBV11-3
CSVVGRGSYEQYF	TGCAGCGTTGTGGGGCGCGGATCCTACGAGCAGTACTTC	13	TRBJ2-7	-	-	TRBV29-1